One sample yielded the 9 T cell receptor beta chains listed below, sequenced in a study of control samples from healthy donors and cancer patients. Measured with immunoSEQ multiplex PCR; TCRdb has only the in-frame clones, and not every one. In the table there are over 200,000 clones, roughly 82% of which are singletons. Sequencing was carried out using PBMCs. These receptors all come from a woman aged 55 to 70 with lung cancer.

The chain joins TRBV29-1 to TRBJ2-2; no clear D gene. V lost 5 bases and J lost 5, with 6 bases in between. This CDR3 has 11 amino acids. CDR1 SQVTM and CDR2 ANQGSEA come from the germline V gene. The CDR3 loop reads CSVSLTGELFF. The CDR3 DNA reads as TGCAGCGTTAGCCTTACCGGGGAGCTGTTTTTT.

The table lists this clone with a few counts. CDR3 loop: CASSSMSLSGNTIYF. The DNA for the CDR3 is TGTGCCAGCAGTTCAATGAGCCTCTCTGGAAACACCATATATTTT. This rearrangement joins TRBV2 to TRBJ1-3, with no clear D. The germline CDR1 and CDR2 sequences are SNHLY and FYNNEI. V was pared by 5 bases and J by 0 bases, with 11 bases between. The CDR3 sequence is 15 residues long.

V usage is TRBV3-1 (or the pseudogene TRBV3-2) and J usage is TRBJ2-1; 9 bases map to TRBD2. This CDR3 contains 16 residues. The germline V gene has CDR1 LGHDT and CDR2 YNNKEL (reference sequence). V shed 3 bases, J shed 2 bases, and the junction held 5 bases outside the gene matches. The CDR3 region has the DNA TGTGCCAGCAGCCAGCAAGGCGGGGGGGCCTACAATGAGCAGTTCTTC. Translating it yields CASSQQGGGAYNEQFF.

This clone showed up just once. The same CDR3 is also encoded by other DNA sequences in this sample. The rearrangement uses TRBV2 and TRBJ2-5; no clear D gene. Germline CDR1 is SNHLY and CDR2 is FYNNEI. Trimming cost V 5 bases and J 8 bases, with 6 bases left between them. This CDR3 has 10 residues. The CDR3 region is CASSPQTQYF. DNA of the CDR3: TGTGCCAGCAGTCCCCAAACCCAGTACTTC. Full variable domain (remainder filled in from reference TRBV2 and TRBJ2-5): EPEVTQTPSHQVTQMGQEVILRCVPISNHLYFYWYRQILGQKVEFLVSFYNNEISEKSEIFDDQFSVERPDGSNFTLKIRSTKLEDSAMYFCASSPQTQYFGPGTRLLVL.

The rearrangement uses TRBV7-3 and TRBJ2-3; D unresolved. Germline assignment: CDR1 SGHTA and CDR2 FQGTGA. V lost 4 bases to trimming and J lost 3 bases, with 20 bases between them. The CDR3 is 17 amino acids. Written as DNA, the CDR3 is TGTGCCAGCAGCTCCAGCTCGGTTGGGGTGGGGACAGATACGCAGTATTTT. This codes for CASSSSSVGVGTDTQYF.

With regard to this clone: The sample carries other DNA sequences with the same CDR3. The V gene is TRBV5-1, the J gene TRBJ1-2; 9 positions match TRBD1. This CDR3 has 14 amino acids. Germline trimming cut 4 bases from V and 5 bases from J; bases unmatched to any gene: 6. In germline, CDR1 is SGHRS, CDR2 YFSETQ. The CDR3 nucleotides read TGCGCCAGCAGCCCAACCGGGACAGGGTATGGCTACACCTTC. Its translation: CASSPTGTGYGYTF.

The CDR3 DNA reads as TGCGCCAGCAGCTTAGACACCGTCGGGGAGCTGTTTTTT. The encoded protein is CASSLDTVGELFF. V and J are TRBV5-1 and TRBJ2-2; no definite D call. Trimming stripped 2 bases from V and 7 bases from J, with 9 bases between. The germline gives CDR1 SGHRS, CDR2 YFSETQ. This CDR3 comprises 13 residues.

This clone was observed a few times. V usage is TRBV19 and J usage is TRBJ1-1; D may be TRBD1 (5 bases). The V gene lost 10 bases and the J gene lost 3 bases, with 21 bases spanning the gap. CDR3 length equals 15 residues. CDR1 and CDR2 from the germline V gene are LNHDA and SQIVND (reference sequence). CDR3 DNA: TGTGCCATCCGATCGGTGGACGGGGGGTACACTGAAGCTTTCTTT. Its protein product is CAIRSVDGGYTEAFF.

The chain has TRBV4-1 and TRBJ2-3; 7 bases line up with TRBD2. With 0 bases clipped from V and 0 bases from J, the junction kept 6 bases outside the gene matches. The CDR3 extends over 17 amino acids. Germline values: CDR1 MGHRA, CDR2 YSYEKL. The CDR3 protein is CASSQDFASGSTDTQYF. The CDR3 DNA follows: TGCGCCAGCAGCCAAGATTTCGCTAGCGGTAGCACAGATACGCAGTATTTT.